The rows below give T cell receptor beta chains drawn from one sample of a study of blood T cell repertoires in COVID-19. This table comes from immunoSEQ multiplex PCR, and its TCRdb copy is limited to in-frame clones, with some not included. The sample contains some 430,000 clones, roughly 88% of which appear only once. Material: PBMCs or T cells enriched from blood (not recorded which). The source is a man between 18 and 29 years old who had recovered from COVID-19. CDR3s include the opening cysteine and the closing phenylalanine or tryptophan. A D gene is named only where the DNA matches it firmly. Clone sizes are given selectively: once, few, many, or a class where the clone is expanded.

J: TRBJ2-1
V: TRBV5-1
D: .
size: .
length: 15
CDR3: CASSLTGSSYNEQFF
DNA: TGCGCCAGCAGCTTGACAGGGAGCTCCTACAATGAGCAGTTCTTC

J: TRBJ2-7
V: TRBV10-3
D: .
size: .
length: 14
CDR3: CAISPQQGRNEQYF
DNA: TGTGCCATCTCCCCCCAGCAGGGGCGGAACGAGCAGTACTTC

J: TRBJ1-2
V: TRBV10-3
D: .
size: .
length: 14
CDR3: CAISDHSGNYGYTF
DNA: TGTGCCATCAGTGATCACAGCGGCAACTATGGCTACACCTTC

J: TRBJ1-1
V: TRBV10-1
D: TRBD1
size: .
length: 13
CDR3: CATQGSAIPEAFF
DNA: TGCGCCACACAGGGGAGTGCGATCCCTGAAGCTTTCTTT

J: TRBJ2-7
V: TRBV2
D: TRBD2
size: .
length: 15
CDR3: CASSEDGGALREQYF
DNA: TGTGCCAGCAGTGAGGACGGGGGGGCCCTCCGCGAGCAGTACTTC

J: TRBJ2-3
V: TRBV30
D: TRBD2
size: .
length: 14
CDR3: CAWSGGRGLDTQYF
DNA: TGTGCCTGGAGTGGCGGGAGGGGGTTAGATACGCAGTATTTT

J: TRBJ2-3
V: TRBV5-8
D: TRBD2
size: once
length: 17
CDR3: CASSLGSGTSSVDTQYF
DNA: TGTGCCAGCAGCTTGGGGTCGGGGACTAGCTCGGTAGATACGCAGTATTTT

J: TRBJ1-3
V: TRBV9
D: TRBD1
size: .
length: 18
CDR3: CASSERTGPPLSGNTIYF
DNA: TGTGCCAGCAGCGAGAGGACAGGGCCTCCTCTCTCTGGAAACACCATATATTTT

J: TRBJ1-5
V: TRBV5-1
D: .
size: .
length: 15
CDR3: CASSSTGSSNQPQHF
DNA: TGCGCCAGCAGCTCTACAGGTTCGAGCAATCAGCCCCAGCATTTT

J: TRBJ2-1
V: TRBV4-1
D: .
size: .
length: 16
CDR3: CASSSQAGLLYNEQFF
DNA: TGCGCCAGCAGCTCTCAGGCGGGTTTGCTCTACAATGAGCAGTTCTTC

J: TRBJ2-5
V: TRBV9
D: TRBD2
size: .
length: 16
CDR3: CASSLLAGGSWETQYF
DNA: TGTGCCAGCAGCCTCCTAGCGGGGGGCTCCTGGGAGACCCAGTACTTC